Here is one T cell receptor (beta chain) with its context. Sequencing was performed with immunoSEQ multiplex PCR; in TCRdb, only in-frame clones are kept and a portion is missing. The data contain 90,000 to 150,000 clones, more than 60% of them singletons. These data come from a study of blood T cell repertoires in COVID-19. CDR1 is SNHLY and CDR2 is FYNNEI in the germline V gene. The J segment lost 0 bases and the V segment lost 7 bases, leaving 3 bases of the junction unmatched. The CDR3 has 14 residues. Sequencing was done on a sample of peripheral blood. The source of this sequence is a man aged 50 to 60 with acute or convalescent COVID-19. V gene TRBV2 combines with J gene TRBJ2-1, with 7 nucleotides matching TRBD2. The CDR3, as DNA: TGTGCCAGCACCGGGGGGAGCTCCTACAATGAGCAGTTCTTC. Translating it yields CASTGGSSYNEQFF. The full variable domain, with the rest looked up from reference TRBV2 and TRBJ2-1, is EPEVTQTPSHQVTQMGQEVILRCVPISNHLYFYWYRQILGQKVEFLVSFYNNEISEKSEIFDDQFSVERPDGSNFTLKIRSTKLEDSAMYFCASTGGSSYNEQFFGPGTRLTVL.